This TCR beta chain came from a study of T-cell memory formation after mild COVID-19. General study results and limits: Clones that shrank (day 15 to 85) were balanced CD4/CD8, whereas later expanders leaned CD4+.

From the 5' RACE reads, TCRdb called clonotypes with MiXCR, one entry per CDR3 protein. The data contain 450,000 or so distinct CDR3 sequences, around 27% of them singletons. This clonotype has just a few counts. Its matching antigen is unknown. Trimming cost V 5 bases and J 2 bases; bases outside gene matches: 11. The CDR3 is 17 amino acids. Looked up from germline, CDR1 is SGHTA and CDR2 is FQGNSA. The sequenced material came from PBMCs or a T cell subset sorted from them (not recorded which). This TCR derives from an adult woman who had mild COVID-19 (a few samples of this study predate the infection). Cell type and time point are not known. The V and J genes are TRBV7-2 and TRBJ2-3; 9 bases align to TRBD2. The CDR3 DNA is TGTGCCAGCAGCCGACGTGGTAGCGGGAGATTCACAGATACGCAGTATTTT. Protein product: CASSRRGSGRFTDTQYF.